These 24 T cell receptor beta chains came from one sample sequenced in a study of shared clonotypes between healthy human individuals. TCRdb's copy holds only in-frame clones and misses some; the assay was immunoSEQ multiplex PCR. The repertoire holds 2 million to 2.5 million clones, less than 95% seen once, with around 0.4% in the top ten. Sequencing was performed on naive CD4+ T cells from PBMCs. Indicated subset: CD45RA+ positively selected. These receptors were obtained from a man in his late teens or twenties in good health. Some clones in this sample may be carry-over from other donors' samples.

This clone was seen a single time. The chain carries TRBV10-3 and TRBJ2-2; 8 nucleotides match TRBD1. The V gene's germline CDR1 is ENHRY and CDR2 SYGVKD. This CDR3 spans 13 amino acids. With V trimmed by 8 bases and J by 6 bases, 5 bases remained unmatched. The CDR3 spells CAIRQGRSGELFF. CDR3 nucleotides: TGTGCCATCCGACAGGGGAGATCCGGGGAGCTGTTTTTT.

The genes are TRBV9 and TRBJ1-3, with 9 bases lining up with TRBD1. CDR1 and CDR2 (germline): SGDLS, YYNGEE. V dropped 0 bases and J dropped 9; count of bases not matched to a gene: 7. The CDR3 loop spans 15 amino acids. CDR3 amino acids: CASSVEGQGWGTIYF. The CDR3 DNA reads as TGTGCCAGCAGCGTAGAGGGACAGGGCTGGGGCACCATATATTTT.

The sample holds a few counts of this clone. The V gene is TRBV9, the J gene TRBJ2-2; the match to TRBD2 covers 10 bases. CDR1 is SGDLS and CDR2 is YYNGEE in the germline V gene. The ends lost 2 bases at V and 5 bases at J; junction bases unmatched: 6. The CDR3 has 16 residues. This CDR3 is CASSVGAGGGTGELFF. The CDR3, as DNA: TGTGCCAGCAGCGTGGGAGCGGGAGGGGGAACCGGGGAGCTGTTTTTT. Looking up the rest from reference TRBV9 and TRBJ2-2 gives the full variable domain: DSGVTQTPKHLITATGQRVTLRCSPRSGDLSVYWYQQSLDQGLQFLIQYYNGEERAKGNILERFSAQQFPDLHSELNLSSLELGDSALYFCASSVGAGGGTGELFFGEGSRLTVL.

The chain recombines TRBV5-1 with TRBJ2-1, with 11 bases identical to TRBD2. Germline lookup yields CDR1 SGHRS and CDR2 YFSETQ. This CDR3 contains 15 residues. Trimming removed 4 bases from V and 4 bases from J; junction bases left unmatched: 4. CDR3 bases: TGCGCCAGCAGCGCCAGACTAGCGGGATACAATGAGCAGTTCTTC. This translates into CASSARLAGYNEQFF. The entire variable domain, with the rest obtained from reference TRBV5-1 and TRBJ2-1, is as follows: KAGVTQTPRYLIKTRGQQVTLSCSPISGHRSVSWYQQTPGQGLQFLFEYFSETQRNKGNFPGRFSGRQFSNSRSEMNVSTLELGDSALYLCASSARLAGYNEQFFGPGTRLTVL.

The chain links TRBV19 to TRBJ2-5; D is possibly TRBD2 (5 bases). Trimming took off 7 bases at V and 10 bases at J, with 16 bases between the two ends. The CDR3 spans 12 residues. Germline CDR1 is LNHDA and CDR2 is SQIVND (reference sequence). CDR3 amino acids: CASTADNEGQYF. In DNA, the CDR3 is TGTGCCAGTACAGCGGATAACGAGGGCCAGTACTTC.

The chain joins TRBV10-3 to TRBJ1-5, with TRBD1 matching 7 bases. The germline CDR1 and CDR2 sequences are ENHRY and SYGVKD. V gave up 5 bases and J gave up 2 bases; unmatched junction bases: 6. The CDR3 sequence is 15 residues long. The CDR3 region has the DNA TGTGCCATCAGTCGAGACAGGGTTGGCAATCAGCCCCAGCATTTT. Its protein is CAISRDRVGNQPQHF.

Turning to this clone: The same CDR3 also results from other DNA sequences found in this sample. The chain recombines TRBV5-1 with TRBJ1-4; D is undetermined. The germline V gene encodes CDR1 SGHRS and CDR2 YFSETQ. This CDR3 has 14 residues. Trimming left V 4 bases short and J 0 bases short, with 7 bases between. The CDR3 spells CASSTGSTNEKLFF. CDR3 nucleotides: TGCGCCAGCAGCACGGGGTCAACTAATGAAAAACTGTTTTTT.

In its sample, this clone was seen once. The chain combines TRBV7-2 with TRBJ2-1; possible D gene TRBD1, 5 bases. Trimming took off 2 bases at V and 4 bases at J, with 12 bases between the two ends. The V gene's germline CDR1 is SGHTA and CDR2 FQGNSA. This CDR3 spans 15 amino acids. The CDR3 DNA reads as TGTGCCAGCAGCTTATTCAGGGTCCTTTACAATGAGCAGTTCTTC. Protein sequence: CASSLFRVLYNEQFF.

This clone was detected only once. The chain joins TRBV5-1 to TRBJ1-4; D remains ambiguous. The CDR3 has 15 amino acids. Germline V gives CDR1 SGHRS, CDR2 YFSETQ. V lost 3 bases, J lost 5 bases, and 14 bases lay in between. CDR3 loop: CASSSTQSQNEKLFF. CDR3 DNA: TGCGCCAGCAGCTCCACACAGTCTCAAAATGAAAAACTGTTTTTT.

This clone was counted only a few times. The V call is TRBV5-1, the J call TRBJ2-3; no clear D. CDR1 and CDR2 (germline): SGHRS, YFSETQ. V was shortened by 2 bases and J by 4 bases, with 17 bases between the two germline ends. The CDR3 covers 16 residues. CDR3 DNA: TGCGCCAGCAGCTTTACGGGCGCCGACGGCGCAGATACGCAGTATTTT. Its translation is CASSFTGADGADTQYF.

Points on this clone: Other DNA sequences of this sample code for an identical CDR3. The J gene is TRBJ2-7, the V gene TRBV18; 7 bases agree with TRBD1. V gave up 1 base and J gave up 5 bases; unmatched junction bases: 2. The length of the CDR3 is 13 residues. Germline CDR1 is KGHSH and CDR2 is LQKENI. The DNA for the CDR3 is TGTGCCAGCTCACCACGACAGGGACACGAGCAGTACTTC. The encoded protein is CASSPRQGHEQYF.

J is TRBJ1-1 and V is TRBV28, with a tentative D call TRBD1 (5 bases). Germline CDR1 MDHEN, CDR2 SYDVKM. The CDR3 runs to 11 residues. V dropped 10 bases and J dropped 6 bases, with 12 bases sitting between them. CDR3 nucleotide sequence: TGTGCCACCCGAGGGGCCGCTGAAGCTTTCTTT. Its protein product is CATRGAAEAFF.

The chain uses TRBV9 and TRBJ1-1; TRBD1 agrees at 9 bases. This CDR3 contains 15 residues. With 3 bases clipped from V and 5 bases from J, the junction kept 8 bases outside the gene matches. Germline assignment: CDR1 SGDLS and CDR2 YYNGEE. Written as DNA, the CDR3 is TGTGCCAGCAGCGCCCAGACAGGGGGACGTACTGAAGCTTTCTTT. It codes for CASSAQTGGRTEAFF.

The CDR3, as DNA: TGTGCCAGTAGGCTTAGCGGGGTTACCTACAATGAGCAGTTCTTC. Protein sequence: CASRLSGVTYNEQFF. The V gene is TRBV19, the J gene TRBJ2-1; 8 nucleotides match TRBD2. The CDR3 consists of 15 residues. CDR1 is LNHDA, CDR2 SQIVND, per germline (reference sequence). Trimming took 6 bases from V and 2 from J; bases not matched to a gene: 6.

About this clone itself: This specimen includes other DNA sequences encoding the same CDR3. The rearrangement links TRBV5-1 to TRBJ1-5, with D perhaps TRBD1 (5 bases). There are 13 residues in the CDR3. V was clipped by 4 bases and J by 4 bases, with 9 bases between them. Per germline, CDR1 SGHRS and CDR2 YFSETQ. This CDR3 is CASSAEGNQPQHF. The CDR3 nucleotides are TGCGCCAGCAGCGCCGAGGGGAATCAGCCCCAGCATTTT.

This rearrangement joins TRBV27 to TRBJ1-2; a possible D gene is TRBD1 (6 bases). CDR3 length: 14 amino acids. Trimming cost V 6 bases and J 4 bases, with 15 bases left between them. CDR1 is MNHEY and CDR2 is SMNVEV in the germline V gene (reference sequence). CDR3: CASREMGRGYGYTF. Written as DNA, the CDR3 is TGTGCCAGCAGAGAAATGGGCAGGGGCTATGGCTACACCTTC.

V is TRBV7-7 and J is TRBJ1-2, with D perhaps TRBD1 (6 bases). Germline V gene lookup returns CDR1 SSHAT and CDR2 FNYEAQ (reference sequence). V lost 2 bases, J lost 4 bases, and 11 bases lay in between. The CDR3 has 14 amino acids. The CDR3 DNA sequence: TGTGCCAGCAGCTTAAGACAGGAGGTCTATGGCTACACCTTC. It codes for CASSLRQEVYGYTF.

Comments on this clone: This sample also contains other DNA sequences that code for the same CDR3. V is TRBV7-3 and J is TRBJ1-1; D ambiguous. CDR1 is SGHTA and CDR2 is FQGTGA in the germline V gene. Trimming cost V 6 bases and J 4 bases, with 12 bases left between them. The CDR3 extends over 13 amino acids. The CDR3, as DNA: TGTGCCAGCAGTCCGACCCCAGGCACTGAAGCTTTCTTT. Residues: CASSPTPGTEAFF.

In its sample, this clone was seen once. The rearrangement uses TRBV7-3 and TRBJ2-1; the match to TRBD2 covers 7 bases. The CDR3 is 17 amino acids. CDR1 SGHTA and CDR2 FQGTGA come from the germline V gene. V lost 1 base, J lost 3 bases, and 9 bases stayed unmatched. CDR3 sequence: CASSLRGGTVSYNEQFF. The CDR3 DNA reads as TGTGCCAGCAGCTTAAGGGGGGGAACCGTTAGCTACAATGAGCAGTTCTTC.

The J gene is TRBJ2-3, the V gene TRBV6-6; D uncertain. The ends were cut back, 7 bases at V and 2 bases at J, with 13 bases in the middle. Germline V gives CDR1 MNHNY, CDR2 SVGAGI (reference sequence). This CDR3 contains 14 residues. DNA for the CDR3: TGTGCCAGCACCTCCCGGACGAACACAGATACGCAGTATTTT. This encodes CASTSRTNTDTQYF.

This chain links TRBV5-1 with TRBJ2-2, with TRBD1 matching 10 bases. CDR1 and CDR2 from the germline V gene are SGHRS and YFSETQ. The V and J ends lost 3 bases and 6 bases, in that order; junction bases with no gene match: 2. This CDR3 has 14 residues. This chain's CDR3 is CASSSGQGSGELFF. CDR3 nucleotides: TGCGCCAGCAGCTCGGGACAGGGGTCCGGGGAGCTGTTTTTT.

The chain carries TRBV2 and TRBJ2-3; D ambiguous. This CDR3 spans 14 amino acids. Germline V gene sequence: CDR1 SNHLY, CDR2 FYNNEI. Trimming stripped 3 bases from V and 2 bases from J, with 9 bases between. CDR3 nucleotides: TGTGCCAGCAGTGACAAGATAGCCACAGATACGCAGTATTTT. It yields the protein CASSDKIATDTQYF.

The CDR3 loop is CASSFFRLQGISDEQYF. The CDR3 DNA follows: TGTGCCAGCAGTTTTTTTCGCTTACAGGGGATTTCCGACGAGCAGTACTTC. This chain connects TRBV28 to TRBJ2-7; TRBD1 matches at 7 bases. The CDR3 sequence is 17 residues long. Germline CDR1 reads MDHEN; CDR2 reads SYDVKM. V was pared by 3 bases and J by 5 bases, with 16 bases of the junction left unmatched.

V and J are TRBV29-1 and TRBJ2-7; 11 bases fit TRBD2. CDR1 is SQVTM, CDR2 ANQGSEA, per germline. The CDR3 is made up of 14 amino acids. V dropped 5 bases and J dropped 3; count of bases not matched to a gene: 6. The CDR3: CSVLLAGAGYEQYF. CDR3 in DNA: TGCAGCGTTCTACTAGCGGGAGCTGGCTACGAGCAGTACTTC.